This T cell receptor beta chain was profiled in a study of T cell clonotyping in hematopoietic cell transplantation. Study overall: Cytoreduction preceded collection of pretransplant recipient samples.

TCRdb's table, derived via immunoSEQ multiplex PCR, lists solely in-frame clones and lacks some. The sample includes 35,000 to 45,000 clones, 95% of them seen just once. With respect to this clone: Antigen specificity is unknown.

Findings and limits, study-wide: Recipient TCR diversity dropped after transplant; expanded clonotypes rose from day 30 to 180.

Time point defined: recipient sample about 28 days before transplant, after cytoreduction. This sample comprised peripheral blood mononuclear cells, obtained before stem cell transplant. The TCR sequence derives from a man in his forties with chronic myeloid leukemia. Some clones in this sample may be carry-over from other donors' samples.

The CDR3 protein is CAWSFVAGNTIYF. The CDR3 region has the DNA TGTGCCTGGAGTTTCGTGGCTGGAAACACCATATATTTT. The chain is built from TRBV30 and TRBJ1-3; D gene uncertain. V dropped 2 bases and J dropped 2 bases, with 7 bases sitting between them. Germline V lookup: CDR1 GTSNPN, CDR2 SVGIG (reference sequence). This CDR3 is 13 amino acids long.